This TCR beta chain came from a study of blood T cell repertoires in COVID-19. Under the authors' procedure: Reference gene primers were amplified, and this amplification served to estimate nucleated cell counts. The method was immunoSEQ multiplex PCR; TCRdb's version includes in-frame clones alone and lacks a portion of them. The D gene and trimming were derived from the DNA, and the V and J assignments and clone size from that table. The table shows around 300,000 clones, with about nine tenths occurring only once. CDR1 and CDR2 from the germline V gene are LNHDA and SQIVND (reference sequence). The V end lost 6 bases, the J end lost 4 bases, and 9 bases lay between the germline ends. The CDR3 loop spans 12 amino acids.

The chain combines TRBV19 with TRBJ1-2, with unresolved D. This receptor was taken from a woman in her forties who had recovered from COVID-19. The sample was PBMCs or T cells enriched from blood (not recorded which). The CDR3 coding sequence is TGTGCCAGTAGGGTACAGAGCTATGGCTACACCTTC. Translating gives CASRVQSYGYTF.